A selection of T cell receptor beta chains follows, all from one sample in a study of PD-1 blockade in classical Hodgkin lymphoma. The method was immunoSEQ multiplex PCR; TCRdb's version includes in-frame clones alone and lacks a portion of them. The table shows thousands of clones, with roughly 80% occurring only once. Sequencing was performed on peripheral blood mononuclear cells (PBMCs), taken before the fourth cycle of nivolumab. Receptors originate from a human donor with classical Hodgkin lymphoma. Both conserved end residues are part of each CDR3. The order of the fields is V gene, D gene, clone size, J gene, CDR3 DNA, CDR3 protein. D genes are given only for firm matches. Clone sizes are given selectively: once, few, many, or a class where the clone is expanded.

TRBV5-1,-,-,TRBJ2-2,TGCGCCAGCAGCTTGCGGCAGGGAAGCACCGGGGAGCTGTTTTTT,CASSLRQGSTGELFF
TRBV11-2,-,-,TRBJ1-1,TGTGCCAGCAGCTTAGACCGGCTGACAATGAACACTGAAGCTTTCTTT,CASSLDRLTMNTEAFF
TRBV5-1,-,once,TRBJ2-3,TGCGCCAGCAGCCGTACCAATTCAGATACGCAGTATTTT,CASSRTNSDTQYF
TRBV11-2,TRBD1,-,TRBJ2-5,TGTGCCAGCAGCACTGGAGACAGGGCAGGTTCAGAGACCCAGTACTTC,CASSTGDRAGSETQYF
TRBV2,-,-,TRBJ2-1,TGTGCCAGCAGTGAGCGGAGGGCAGGTGAGCAGTTCTTC,CASSERRAGEQFF
TRBV27,TRBD1,few,TRBJ2-2,TGTGCCAGCAGTCTCCGTTACCACCAGGGGGCTACGAACACCGGGGAGCTGTTTTTT,CASSLRYHQGATNTGELFF
TRBV6-6,-,-,TRBJ2-7,TGTGCCAGCAGTCCTACAGCTTACGAGCAGTACTTC,CASSPTAYEQYF
TRBV7-2,-,-,TRBJ2-6,TGTGCCAGCAGCTTATGGAGCTCTGGGGCCAACGTCCTGACTTTC,CASSLWSSGANVLTF
TRBV5-6,TRBD2,-,TRBJ2-3,TGTGCCAGCAGCTTGGCCGGCGGGGGGGCCACCTCGCAGTATTTT,CASSLAGGGATSQYF
TRBV6-6,-,-,TRBJ1-3,TGTGCCAGCAGTCTGGGGCCCTCTGGAAACACCATATATTTT,CASSLGPSGNTIYF
TRBV11-2,TRBD1,-,TRBJ1-4,TGTGCCAGCAGCTGGCCGACCAGGGGACAGTTTAATGAAAAACTGTTTTTT,CASSWPTRGQFNEKLFF
TRBV7-9,-,-,TRBJ1-2,TGTGCCAGCAGCTTAGAATCGACAGATATTCTTAGGGGCTACACCTTC,CASSLESTDILRGYTF
TRBV10-3,TRBD1,-,TRBJ1-2,TGTGCCATCAGTGAGTCGACAGGGCTCTATGGCTACACCTTC,CAISESTGLYGYTF
TRBV28,-,-,TRBJ1-6,TGTGCCAGCAGTCCGCCCTATAATTCACCCCTCCACTTT,CASSPPYNSPLHF
TRBV2,-,-,TRBJ1-1,TGTGCCAGCAGACTCAACGGATGGGGGGCTCTGATCACTGAAGCTTTCTTT,CASRLNGWGALITEAFF
TRBV10-3,TRBD2,-,TRBJ2-5,TGTGCCATCAGTGAGTCGGGGGCAGCGGGGGCCTGGGAGACCCAGTACTTC,CAISESGAAGAWETQYF
TRBV5-4,TRBD1,-,TRBJ1-4,TGTGCCAGCAGCTCCGGGACAGGGGCTGCAACTAATGAAAAACTGTTTTTT,CASSSGTGAATNEKLFF
TRBV5-1,TRBD1,-,TRBJ1-4,TGCGCCAGCAGCTTTTTGGGACAGGGTAGTGAAAAACTGTTTTTT,CASSFLGQGSEKLFF
TRBV30,-,-,TRBJ1-2,TGTGCCTGGTCACAGGGTCATGGCTACACCTTC,CAWSQGHGYTF
TRBV5-4,TRBD2,-,TRBJ2-3,TGTGCCAGCAGCTTGAAACGGGGGGGCCGCACAGATACGCAGTATTTT,CASSLKRGGRTDTQYF
TRBV6-4,-,-,TRBJ2-7,TGTGCCAGCAGTGACCCCTGGGACCTCGAGCAGTACTTC,CASSDPWDLEQYF
TRBV19,TRBD1,-,TRBJ2-3,TGTGCCAGTAGTATCGGGACAGGAGATACGCAGTATTTT,CASSIGTGDTQYF
TRBV19,-,-,TRBJ2-6,TGTGCCAGTAGTATTACTGGGGCCAACGTCCTGACTTTC,CASSITGANVLTF
TRBV6-1,TRBD1,once,TRBJ1-1,TGTGCCAGCAGTACCCGACAGGGTATGAACACTGAAGCTTTCTTT,CASSTRQGMNTEAFF
TRBV25-1,TRBD1,-,TRBJ2-7,TGTGCCAGCAGCCGGGACAGGGGTAGCTACGAGCAGTACTTC,CASSRDRGSYEQYF
TRBV7-9,TRBD1,-,TRBJ1-4,TGTGCCAGCAGCCCCGGACAGGGCGGGCCGGGTGAAAAACTGTTTTTT,CASSPGQGGPGEKLFF
TRBV7-8,-,-,TRBJ2-3,TGTGCCAGCAGCGACAGCACAGATACGCAGTATTTT,CASSDSTDTQYF
TRBV18,TRBD1,once,TRBJ2-7,TGTGCCAGCTCCCCCGGGACAGGGACGCGTAACGAGCAGTACTTC,CASSPGTGTRNEQYF
TRBV2,-,-,TRBJ1-1,TGTGCCAGCAGTTTAGAAGGTGGAGGGGCCACTGAAGCTTTCTTT,CASSLEGGGATEAFF
TRBV7-2,-,-,TRBJ2-3,TGTGCCAGCAGCCGAGCGGGGACAATAGATACGCAGTATTTT,CASSRAGTIDTQYF
TRBV7-8,-,-,TRBJ1-1,TGTGCCAGCAGCTTCGCCAAGGGAAACACTGAAGCTTTCTTT,CASSFAKGNTEAFF
TRBV18,-,-,TRBJ2-5,TGTGCCAGCTCACCACCGAAAGGGAAGGGGGAGACCCAGTACTTC,CASSPPKGKGETQYF
TRBV7-9,-,-,TRBJ1-2,TGTGCCAGCAGCCTGCATCAAGGGGACTATGGCCACACCTTC,CASSLHQGDYGHTF
TRBV5-4,-,-,TRBJ1-2,TGTGCCAGCAGCTTGGATCAGAACTATGGCTACACCTTC,CASSLDQNYGYTF
TRBV9,-,-,TRBJ2-3,TGTGCCAGCAGCGTACAACTCCGGGGCGATACGCAGTATTTT,CASSVQLRGDTQYF
TRBV11-1,TRBD2,-,TRBJ2-1,TGTGCCAGCAGCTTAAGAACGGGGGGGGTGCACAATGAGCAGTTCTTC,CASSLRTGGVHNEQFF
TRBV29-1,-,-,TRBJ2-7,TGCAGCGAGAAGGGTATGGGCTCCTACGAGCAGTACTTC,CSEKGMGSYEQYF
TRBV21-1,-,-,TRBJ1-2,TGTGCCAGCATCTCAGGGACAGGGGGCCTGGAGTGCTATGGCTACACCTTC,CASISGTGGLECYGYTF
TRBV19,-,-,TRBJ1-4,TGTGCCAGTAGGTGGGCCCGGAAACTGTTTTTT,CASRWARKLFF
TRBV28,-,-,TRBJ2-7,TGTGCCAGCAGAACCACAGGGAACGAAATCTCCTACGAGCAGTACTTC,CASRTTGNEISYEQYF
TRBV5-4,TRBD1,-,TRBJ2-7,TGTGCCAGCAGCCCGGGACAGGGGGCGAACTACGAGCAGTACTTC,CASSPGQGANYEQYF
TRBV9,-,-,TRBJ1-6,TGTGCCAGCAGCCCCTGGGGCGTCTCACCCCTCCACTTT,CASSPWGVSPLHF
TRBV7-4,-,-,TRBJ2-2,TGTGCCAGCAGCTTAGTTGGTCTAGTTTCCATAGGCGGGGAGCTGTTTTTT,CASSLVGLVSIGGELFF
TRBV7-3,-,-,TRBJ2-2,TGTGCCAGCAGCTTAAAGGCAGGGAACACCGGGGAGCTGTTTTTT,CASSLKAGNTGELFF
TRBV6-5,-,-,TRBJ2-7,TGTGCCAGCAGTTACGGGGACCAATACGAGCAGTACTTC,CASSYGDQYEQYF
TRBV2,-,-,TRBJ1-2,TGTGCCAGCAGTGAATCGGCCTATGGCTACACCTTC,CASSESAYGYTF
TRBV11-1,-,-,TRBJ2-2,TGTGCCAGCAGCTTAGCGGTGGTGGGCGGGGAGCTGTTTTTT,CASSLAVVGGELFF
TRBV13,-,-,TRBJ1-5,TGTGCCAGCAGCTTAGGGGGACGGAGCAATCAGCCCCAGCATTTT,CASSLGGRSNQPQHF
TRBV7-9,TRBD2,-,TRBJ2-3,TGTGCCAGCAGCTTGAGGATTCGGGGGGGCTGGTACCGTGATACGCAGTATTTT,CASSLRIRGGWYRDTQYF
TRBV7-9,-,-,TRBJ1-3,TGTGCCAGCAGCTTGAGCTCTGGAAACACCATATATTTT,CASSLSSGNTIYF
TRBV29-1,-,-,TRBJ1-2,TGCAGCGTTGAAGATCGCGGCAGACTCTACTATGGCTACACCTTC,CSVEDRGRLYYGYTF
TRBV11-2,-,-,TRBJ1-1,TGTGCCACCACCCAGGGACGGTTGAACACTGAAGCTTTCTTT,CATTQGRLNTEAFF
TRBV11-2,-,-,TRBJ1-4,TGTGCCAGCAGCCCTTTGGACATTAAGACTGAAAAACTGTTTTTT,CASSPLDIKTEKLFF
TRBV6-6,-,-,TRBJ2-7,TGTGCCAGCAGGACAGCGACCTACGAGCAGTACTTC,CASRTATYEQYF
TRBV6-5,TRBD1,few,TRBJ1-6,TGTGCCAGCAGTCCACGGGACAGACAAAATTCACCCCTCCACTTT,CASSPRDRQNSPLHF